These 21 T cell receptor beta chains came from one sample sequenced in a study of metastatic and nonmetastatic thyroid tumors. TCRdb re-clonotyped the PCR reads through MiXCR. The sample shows around 34,000 clones, roughly a fifth of them seen only once. Every patient was untreated before thyroid surgery. Sample: blood. Receptors originate from a female donor with papillary thyroid cancer or a benign thyroid nodule (not recorded which). Some clones in this sample may be carry-over from other donors' samples.

In this sample, this clone turned up many times. J is TRBJ1-1 and V is TRBV6-1; D perhaps matches TRBD1 (5 bases). Trimming took 9 bases from V and 3 from J, leaving 14 bases between them. Germline V CDR1 and CDR2: MNHNS, SASEGT. The CDR3 runs 13 residues. CDR3 sequence (DNA): TGTGCCAGGGGTGGGGGTCGGGACACTGAAGCTTTCTTT. Amino acid sequence: CARGGGRDTEAFF.

The chain couples TRBV20-1 to TRBJ2-5; tentative D call: TRBD2 (6 bases). The CDR3 is 15 residues long. From germline, CDR1 is DFQATT and CDR2 SNEGSKA (reference sequence). The V and J ends lost 6 bases and 5 bases respectively, with 22 bases between them. The CDR3 DNA sequence: TGCAGTGCCCGGCCCCACGGGAGTTTGTGGGAGACCCAGTACTTC. It encodes CSARPHGSLWETQYF.

At least ten counts were recorded for this clone. This chain links TRBV20-1 with TRBJ2-7; perhaps TRBD2 as D (7 bases). CDR1 and CDR2 from the germline V gene are DFQATT and SNEGSKA (reference sequence). V was cut by 0 bases and J by 6 bases, with 18 bases left in between. This CDR3 region has 15 residues. DNA of the CDR3: TGCAGTGCTAGAGATCAAGGGGGGGGTCCCGTCGAGCAGTACTTC. Residues: CSARDQGGGPVEQYF.

This clone was detected ten times or more. The V and J genes are TRBV11-2 and TRBJ2-6; no clear D gene. The V end was cut by 5 bases, the J end by 4 bases, with 6 bases between. This CDR3 region has 13 residues. Per germline, CDR1 SGHAT and CDR2 FQNNGV. The DNA for the CDR3 is TGTGCCAGCAGCCGTGGGGGGGCCAACGTCCTGACTTTC. Residues: CASSRGGANVLTF.

This clone was counted many times. The genes are TRBV5-4 and TRBJ2-7, with D tentatively TRBD2 (5 bases). From germline, CDR1 is SGHNT and CDR2 YYREEE (reference sequence). Trimming left V 4 bases short and J 3 bases short, with 14 bases between. The CDR3 spans 14 residues. DNA of the CDR3: TGTGCCAGCAGCATGGGCGGGTCCCTCTACGAGCAGTACTTC. Its translation: CASSMGGSLYEQYF.

This clone was seen more than once but under ten times. The V call is TRBV6-1, the J call TRBJ2-1, with TRBD2 matching 7 bases. With 6 bases clipped from V and 6 bases from J, the junction kept 2 bases outside the gene matches. The CDR3 runs to 12 residues. Germline V CDR1 and CDR2: MNHNS, SASEGT. This chain's CDR3 is CASSGRINEQFF. Here the CDR3 DNA reads TGTGCCAGCAGCGGGAGGATCAATGAGCAGTTCTTC.

The chain combines TRBV7-2 with TRBJ2-1, with 8 bases lining up with TRBD2. Germline V gene lookup returns CDR1 SGHTA and CDR2 FQGNSA. There are 15 residues in the CDR3. With 0 bases clipped from V and 7 bases from J, the junction kept 5 bases outside the gene matches. The CDR3 DNA follows: TGTGCCAGCAGCTTAGCCGGGACTAGAAGTAATGAGCAGTTCTTC. It encodes CASSLAGTRSNEQFF.

The chain recombines TRBV6-1 with TRBJ2-5, with TRBD1 matching 8 bases. CDR1 is MNHNS and CDR2 is SASEGT in the germline V gene. Unmatched junction bases numbered 5, after V lost 7 bases and J lost 1 base. CDR3 length equals 14 residues. The DNA of the CDR3 is TGTGCCAGCAACTGGCAGGGGGCCCAAGAGACCCAGTACTTC. Protein product: CASNWQGAQETQYF.

This clone was counted only a few times. This sequence joins TRBV28 and TRBJ2-7; TRBD2 matches at 7 bases. Germline V lookup: CDR1 MDHEN, CDR2 SYDVKM. This CDR3 has 13 residues. The V and J ends lost 11 bases and 0 bases, in that order; junction bases with no gene match: 7. CDR3 DNA sequence: TGTGCCTCGGGGGGAGCAGACTCCTACGAGCAGTACTTC. Translation gives CASGGADSYEQYF.

This clone is labeled as medium-sized. V is TRBV9 and J is TRBJ2-5, with TRBD2 identical over 11 bases. This CDR3 is 17 amino acids long. V trimming: 3 bases; J trimming: 0 bases; junction bases outside the gene matches: 7. Germline V lookup: CDR1 SGDLS, CDR2 YYNGEE. CDR3 DNA sequence: TGTGCCAGCAGCGCCGGACTAGCGGGCGGCAACCAAGAGACCCAGTACTTC. Translating gives CASSAGLAGGNQETQYF.

This clone was picked up many times. V and J are TRBV19 and TRBJ2-1, with 12 nucleotides matching TRBD2. Per the germline V gene, CDR1 is LNHDA and CDR2 is SQIVND (reference sequence). This CDR3 is built from 15 residues. V lost 5 bases and J lost 4; bases outside the gene matches: 3. CDR3 in DNA: TGTGCCAGTAGTTCTAGCGGGGGGGGGTACAATGAGCAGTTCTTC. Translated, it gives CASSSSGGGYNEQFF.

Points on this clone: Other DNA sequences of this sample code for an identical CDR3. The rearrangement joins TRBV6-6 to TRBJ2-2; no reliable D call. V was shortened by 0 bases and J by 5 bases, with 4 bases between the two germline ends. The V gene's germline CDR1 is MNHNY and CDR2 SVGAGI (reference sequence). CDR3 length: 13 amino acids. The CDR3 loop reads CASSYSATGELFF. The CDR3 DNA reads TGTGCCAGCAGTTACTCCGCTACCGGGGAGCTGTTTTTT.

The chain uses TRBV7-2 and TRBJ2-5; D is undetermined. The CDR3 is 15 residues long. The ends were cut back, 0 bases at V and 1 base at J, with 9 bases in the middle. Germline V gene data show CDR1 as SGHTA and CDR2 as FQGNSA. Here the CDR3 reads CASSLAVTVQETQYF. The CDR3 region has the DNA TGTGCCAGCAGCTTAGCTGTAACAGTCCAAGAGACCCAGTACTTC.

At least ten counts were recorded for this clone. The chain uses TRBV5-8 and TRBJ1-5; D not resolved. The CDR3 sequence is 16 residues long. The germline V gene encodes CDR1 SGHTS and CDR2 YDEGEE. Trimming took 0 bases from V and 1 from J, leaving 11 bases between them. In nucleotides, the CDR3 is TGTGCCAGCAGCTTGGTCCTGGACTCGAGCAATCAGCCCCAGCATTTT. Its translation is CASSLVLDSSNQPQHF.

V is TRBV9 and J is TRBJ1-3; a weak D match, TRBD1 (5 bases). V was pared by 4 bases and J by 2 bases, with 19 bases between. CDR3 length: 17 amino acids. The V gene's germline CDR1 is SGDLS and CDR2 YYNGEE. CDR3 nucleotides: TGTGCCAGCAGCTTCCAAGCAGGGCCAGGAGCTGGAAACACCATATATTTT. This encodes CASSFQAGPGAGNTIYF.

This clone has only a few counts. The chain combines TRBV6-2 or TRBV6-3 with TRBJ2-5, with 13 bases aligning to TRBD2. This CDR3 has 15 amino acids. CDR1 and CDR2 (germline): MNHEY, SVGEGT. Losses at the gene ends were 7 bases for V and 7 bases for J; bases not matched to a gene: 9. The CDR3 loop reads CASTMGLAGLGTQYF. CDR3 DNA sequence: TGTGCCAGCACCATGGGACTAGCGGGGCTCGGGACCCAGTACTTC.

The chain carries TRBV10-3 and TRBJ2-7; D is ambiguous. The CDR3 is 15 residues long. Trimming cost V 6 bases and J 4 bases, with 19 bases left between them. CDR1 is ENHRY, CDR2 SYGVKD, per germline. In DNA form, the CDR3 reads TGTGCCATCAGCGACAATGAACCCCCCCGATACGAGCAGTACTTC. Translation: CAISDNEPPRYEQYF.

The chain recombines TRBV6-1 with TRBJ1-5, with D hard to call. This CDR3 region has 13 residues. Between the trimmed V and J ends, which lost 2 bases and 5 bases, there was a span of 7 bases. CDR1 and CDR2 (germline): MNHNS, SASEGT. CDR3 sequence reads: CASSENSYQPQHF. CDR3 DNA: TGTGCCAGCAGTGAAAACAGCTATCAGCCCCAGCATTTT.

This clone was counted many times. V is TRBV20-1 and J is TRBJ1-1, with TRBD1 as a possible D gene (5 bases). The CDR3 has 14 residues. Germline loops: CDR1 DFQATT, CDR2 SNEGSKA (reference sequence). Trimming cost V 5 bases and J 2 bases, with 15 bases left between them. The chain's CDR3 is CSAPPEGRNTEAFF. As DNA, the CDR3 is TGCAGTGCTCCCCCTGAGGGGCGTAACACTGAAGCTTTCTTT.

The chain employs TRBV20-1 and TRBJ2-3; D is ambiguous. Trimming removed 0 bases from V and 0 bases from J, with 22 bases in between. The CDR3 extends over 19 amino acids. Germline CDR1 is DFQATT and CDR2 is SNEGSKA (reference sequence). The CDR3, as DNA: TGCAGTGCTAGAGATTTTACTTTGAAGGGCCGGCCTAGCACAGATACGCAGTATTTT. Translated: CSARDFTLKGRPSTDTQYF.

This clone was counted once. The chain links TRBV5-4 to TRBJ2-3, with D perhaps TRBD1 (6 bases). The CDR3 runs 15 residues. V gave up 3 bases and J gave up 7 bases, with 18 bases separating them. Germline V gene lookup returns CDR1 SGHNT and CDR2 YYREEE (reference sequence). The CDR3 nucleotides read TGTGCCAGCAGCTCGCCCCGGGACACAGGGAATACGCAGTATTTT. It is translated as CASSSPRDTGNTQYF.